This T cell receptor (beta chain) derives from a study of blood T cell repertoires in COVID-19. Study at large: The origin of the acute and convalescent COVID-19 samples was the United States, Italy and Spain.

The ends were cut back, 4 bases at V and 7 bases at J, with 15 bases in the middle. Germline CDR1 is SGHDT and CDR2 is YYEEEE. The CDR3 is 15 amino acids. Original analysis: Estimation of nucleated cell counts was performed using reference gene primer amplification. This table comes from immunoSEQ multiplex PCR, and its TCRdb copy is limited to in-frame clones, with some not included. V, J and clone size are taken as reported in that table, and D and trimming were inferred from the DNA itself. The repertoire holds 250,000 to 300,000 clones, about 88% seen once, with roughly 13% in the top ten. This clone has only one observation.

This sequence joins TRBV5-6 and TRBJ1-6; D perhaps matches TRBD1 (6 bases). This receptor was taken from a woman in her seventies with COVID-19, enrolled during active disease. Sequenced material: peripheral blood. The CDR3 DNA reads TGTGCCAGCAGCATACAGGGTATTGTAAATTCACCCCTCCACTTT. Its protein product is CASSIQGIVNSPLHF.